Listed below are T cell receptor beta chains from one sample, sequenced in a study of T-cell reconstitution after alpha-beta-depleted transplantation in children. TCRdb used MiXCR to reprocess the PCR reads, holding one entry per CDR3 protein. Of roughly 340,000 distinct CDR3 sequences detected, 15% to 20% appear once; the ten largest clones hold around two fifths. This specimen was PBMCs, mostly from graft donor cells, taken 360 days after TCRalphabeta/CD19-depleted stem cell transplant. Source of these receptors: a male patient aged 2-15 years who had a stem cell transplant for acute lymphoblastic leukemia, so the T cells may come from the graft donor. Both conserved end residues are part of each CDR3. D genes are given only for firm matches. Not all rows give a size; the values are once, few, many and, for expanded clones, a class.

J: TRBJ2-2; size: few; D: -; V: TRBV28; DNA: TGTGCCAGCAGACAGGATCCGAACACCGGGGAGCTGTTTTTT; CDR3: CASRQDPNTGELFF
J: TRBJ2-3; size: many; D: TRBD2; V: TRBV20-1; DNA: TGCAGTGCTAGGGACTGGACTAGCGGTGGAGATACGCAGTATTTT; CDR3: CSARDWTSGGDTQYF
J: TRBJ2-5; size: -; D: -; V: TRBV9; DNA: TGTGCCAGCAGCGTAGCCAGTGGGAAAGAGACCCAGTACTTC; CDR3: CASSVASGKETQYF
J: TRBJ2-7; size: -; D: TRBD2; V: TRBV27; DNA: TGTGCCAGCAGTTCTCGGGGGGGTATATCCTACGAGCAGTACTTC; CDR3: CASSSRGGISYEQYF
J: TRBJ2-6; size: few; D: -; V: TRBV4-2; DNA: TGTGCCAGCAGCCAAGACCCTGGGGCCAACGTCCTGACTTTC; CDR3: CASSQDPGANVLTF
J: TRBJ2-7; size: few; D: -; V: TRBV6-2/TRBV6-3; DNA: TGTGCCAGCAGTTTTTCCGGGTCTACCACCGAGCAGTACTTC; CDR3: CASSFSGSTTEQYF
J: TRBJ1-2; size: many; D: -; V: TRBV27; DNA: TGTGCCAGCAGTTTCCTCGGGGAAGCTGCGGGCTACACCTTC; CDR3: CASSFLGEAAGYTF
J: TRBJ2-2; size: -; D: -; V: TRBV2; DNA: TGTGCCAGCAGTGCGGACCGACCGAACACCGGGGAGCTGTTTTTT; CDR3: CASSADRPNTGELFF
J: TRBJ2-2; size: -; D: -; V: TRBV12-3/TRBV12-4; DNA: TGTGCCAGCAGTTTGCTATCGGGACAGAACACCGGGGAGCTGTTTTTT; CDR3: CASSLLSGQNTGELFF
J: TRBJ2-1; size: -; D: TRBD2; V: TRBV6-5; DNA: TGTGCCAGCAGTACTAGCGGGAGTCCGTGGTATGAGCAGTTCTTC; CDR3: CASSTSGSPWYEQFF
J: TRBJ2-5; size: few; D: -; V: TRBV7-3; DNA: TGTGCCAGCAGCTCCACTGGACGGGGGACCCAGTACTTC; CDR3: CASSSTGRGTQYF
J: TRBJ2-7; size: few; D: -; V: TRBV7-2; DNA: TGTGCCAGCAGCTCTGGATTTATCTTACACTACGAGCAGTACTTC; CDR3: CASSSGFILHYEQYF
J: TRBJ2-7; size: many; D: TRBD1; V: TRBV2; DNA: TGTGCCAGCAGTTCTCCGGTGACAGGGACATCCTACGAGCAGTACTTC; CDR3: CASSSPVTGTSYEQYF
J: TRBJ2-4; size: -; D: -; V: TRBV7-2; DNA: TGTGCCAGCAGCGTAGGGACAGCCAAAAACATTCAGTACTTC; CDR3: CASSVGTAKNIQYF
J: TRBJ2-3; size: few; D: TRBD2; V: TRBV10-3; DNA: TGTGCCATCAGTGACGTAGCGGGAGGTCTGTATTTT; CDR3: CAISDVAGGLYF
J: TRBJ2-1; size: -; D: -; V: TRBV14; DNA: TGTGCCAGCAGCCGGACAGTTTGGATATTCACCCAAAATGAGCAGTTCTTC; CDR3: CASSRTVWIFTQNEQFF
J: TRBJ2-7; size: many; D: -; V: TRBV12-3/TRBV12-4; DNA: TGTGCCAGCAGTTTCGGCTGGGACGGGCCCTACGAGCAGTACTTC; CDR3: CASSFGWDGPYEQYF
J: TRBJ2-3; size: few; D: TRBD2; V: TRBV7-2; DNA: TGTGCCAGCAGCTTGTCAGCGGGGGCCACAGATACGCAGTATTTT; CDR3: CASSLSAGATDTQYF
J: TRBJ2-1; size: -; D: TRBD1; V: TRBV28; DNA: TGTGCCAGCAATCTCGGGACAGGCACCTACAATGAGCAGTTCTTC; CDR3: CASNLGTGTYNEQFF
J: TRBJ2-7; size: many; D: -; V: TRBV7-8; DNA: TGTGCCAGCAGCTTACTTAGGGTCCGTGACGAGCAGTACTTC; CDR3: CASSLLRVRDEQYF
J: TRBJ2-1; size: few; D: TRBD2; V: TRBV7-6; DNA: TGTGCCAGCAGCTTAGGGGGGAGGGAAAACAATGAGCAGTTCTTC; CDR3: CASSLGGRENNEQFF
J: TRBJ1-6; size: few; D: -; V: TRBV16; DNA: TGTGCCAGCAGCCAGGGTGGGAATAATTCACCCCTCCACTTT; CDR3: CASSQGGNNSPLHF
J: TRBJ2-1; size: -; D: TRBD2; V: TRBV29-1; DNA: TGCAGCGCCAGACTAGCACGGGATGAGCAGTTCTTC; CDR3: CSARLARDEQFF
J: TRBJ1-4; size: many; D: -; V: TRBV7-2; DNA: TGTGCCAGCAGCGTCCCAGGGGTCGAAAAACTGTTTTTT; CDR3: CASSVPGVEKLFF
J: TRBJ2-5; size: many; D: -; V: TRBV7-7; DNA: TGTGCTAGCAGCCTTTTTGGGGGAGAAGAGACCCAGTACTTC; CDR3: CASSLFGGEETQYF
J: TRBJ2-7; size: many; D: TRBD2; V: TRBV29-1; DNA: TGCAGCGGAGGTAGCGGGAGAGGTTACGAGCAGTACTTC; CDR3: CSGGSGRGYEQYF
J: TRBJ2-3; size: -; D: TRBD2; V: TRBV4-2; DNA: TGTGCCAGCAGCCTCGGGACTAGCGGGAGTGGGGGCACAGATACGCAGTATTTT; CDR3: CASSLGTSGSGGTDTQYF
J: TRBJ2-2; size: few; D: -; V: TRBV4-3; DNA: TGCGCCAGCAGCCAAGGCTTAGGGGTGGCCGGGGAGCTGTTTTTT; CDR3: CASSQGLGVAGELFF
J: TRBJ2-1; size: -; D: -; V: TRBV3-1; DNA: TGTGCCAGCAGCTTCGATCTGAGGGTTTCCTACAATGAGCAGTTCTTC; CDR3: CASSFDLRVSYNEQFF
J: TRBJ2-1; size: few; D: TRBD2; V: TRBV11-2; DNA: TGTGCCAGCAGCTTTCACTCAACTAGCGGGAGGGCCAAAAATGAGCAGTTCTTC; CDR3: CASSFHSTSGRAKNEQFF
J: TRBJ2-7; size: -; D: TRBD1; V: TRBV27; DNA: TGTGCCAGCAGTCCAGGACAGGGGATCTCCTACGAGCAGTACTTC; CDR3: CASSPGQGISYEQYF
J: TRBJ2-3; size: -; D: -; V: TRBV5-1; DNA: TGCGCCAGCAGCTTACCACAGGGTTTGGGGACAGATACGCAGTATTTT; CDR3: CASSLPQGLGTDTQYF
J: TRBJ2-1; size: few; D: TRBD2; V: TRBV7-9; DNA: TGTGCCAGCAGCTTATGGAGCGGGAGGGCTTACAATGAGCAGTTCTTC; CDR3: CASSLWSGRAYNEQFF
J: TRBJ1-2; size: few; D: TRBD1; V: TRBV30; DNA: TGTGCCTGGAGTACAGGGGGCCTTGGCTACACCTTC; CDR3: CAWSTGGLGYTF
J: TRBJ2-2; size: -; D: TRBD2; V: TRBV9; DNA: TGTGCCAGCAGCGTAACCGCTGGGGGGGGTCCCGGGGAGCTGTTTTTT; CDR3: CASSVTAGGGPGELFF
J: TRBJ2-1; size: -; D: -; V: TRBV29-1; DNA: TGCAGCGTTGCGGGAGCATCCTACAATGAGCAGTTCTTC; CDR3: CSVAGASYNEQFF
J: TRBJ2-1; size: -; D: -; V: TRBV30; DNA: TGTGCCTGGAGTCCGACGTCTTTAGCGGCCTACAATGAGCAGTTCTTC; CDR3: CAWSPTSLAAYNEQFF
J: TRBJ1-2; size: few; D: TRBD1; V: TRBV12-3/TRBV12-4; DNA: TGTGCCAGCAGCCGACACAGGACAGGATGGAGCTATGGCTACACCTTC; CDR3: CASSRHRTGWSYGYTF
J: TRBJ2-5; size: -; D: TRBD1; V: TRBV29-1; DNA: TGCAGCGTTGAGGGGTGGGGACAGGAGCAAGAGACCCAGTACTTC; CDR3: CSVEGWGQEQETQYF
J: TRBJ2-7; size: few; D: -; V: TRBV13; DNA: TGTGCCAGCAGCTTGGGGCCCAGGGTCGACTACGAGCAGTACTTC; CDR3: CASSLGPRVDYEQYF
J: TRBJ1-6; size: few; D: -; V: TRBV4-1; DNA: TGCGCCAGCAGCCAAGATATCGCAGGCACTAATTCACCCCTCCACTTT; CDR3: CASSQDIAGTNSPLHF
J: TRBJ2-7; size: -; D: -; V: TRBV20-1; DNA: TGCAGTGCTAGAGATTGGGAGTCTCGCGAGCAGTACTTC; CDR3: CSARDWESREQYF
J: TRBJ2-3; size: -; D: -; V: TRBV15; DNA: TGTGCCACAGTCGATCGGGGACGAGACACAGATACGCAGTATTTT; CDR3: CATVDRGRDTDTQYF